This T cell receptor beta chain is from a study of OX40 agonist ivuxolimab in advanced cancers. Study summary: Ivuxolimab, an agonistic anti-OX40 (CD134) antibody, was given to patients.

Notes on the study in general: Among the lowest levels of clonal expansion were found in partial responders at 0.1-3.0 mg/kg.

Notes on this clone: Its specificity is unknown.

Generated by immunoSEQ multiplex PCR, the TCRdb table keeps only in-frame clones and is missing some. Of roughly 90,000 clones listed, around nine tenths are singletons. V lost 0 bases, J lost 5 bases, and 10 bases lay in between. From germline, CDR1 is GTSNPN and CDR2 SVGIG (reference sequence). The CDR3 contains 13 residues. The receptor was isolated from an adult with an advanced solid tumor such as melanoma, head and neck, liver or kidney cancer. Specimen: CD4+ or CD8+ T cells sorted from blood, collected in a trial of the OX40 agonist ivuxolimab. This chain joins TRBV30 and TRBJ2-5; no reliable D call. The CDR3 coding sequence is TGTGCCTGGAGTGTATCCCTGGCCGAGACCCAGTACTTC. As protein: CAWSVSLAETQYF.